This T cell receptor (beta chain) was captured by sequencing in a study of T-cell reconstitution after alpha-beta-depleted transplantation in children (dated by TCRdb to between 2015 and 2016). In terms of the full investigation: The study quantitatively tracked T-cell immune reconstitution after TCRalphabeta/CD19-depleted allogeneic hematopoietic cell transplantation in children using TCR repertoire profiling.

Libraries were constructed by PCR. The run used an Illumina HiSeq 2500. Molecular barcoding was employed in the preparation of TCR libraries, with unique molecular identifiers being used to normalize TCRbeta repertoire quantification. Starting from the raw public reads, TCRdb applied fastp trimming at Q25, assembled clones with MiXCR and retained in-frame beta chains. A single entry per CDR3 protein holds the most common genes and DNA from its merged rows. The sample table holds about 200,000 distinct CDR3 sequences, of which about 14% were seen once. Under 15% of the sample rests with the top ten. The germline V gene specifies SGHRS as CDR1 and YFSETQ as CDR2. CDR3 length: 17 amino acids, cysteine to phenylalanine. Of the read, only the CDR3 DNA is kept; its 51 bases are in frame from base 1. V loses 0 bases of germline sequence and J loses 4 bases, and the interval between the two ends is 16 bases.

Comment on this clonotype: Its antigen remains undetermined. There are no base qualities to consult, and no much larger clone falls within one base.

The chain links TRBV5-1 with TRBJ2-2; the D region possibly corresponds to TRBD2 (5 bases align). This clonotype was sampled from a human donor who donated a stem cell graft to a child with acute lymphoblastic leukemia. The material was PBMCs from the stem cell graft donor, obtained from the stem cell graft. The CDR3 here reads CASSLGRGNLFTGELFF. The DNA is TGCGCCAGCAGCTTGGGCAGAGGGAACTTGTTCACCGGGGAGCTGTTTTTT.